The T cell receptor (beta chain) described here comes from a study of human T cells and chemical hapten exposure. Study as a whole: Sensitization applied 2% DPC to roughly 2 cm by roughly 2 cm of upper inner arm skin. All patients underwent weekly scalp dosing with diphenylcyclopropenone for the full roughly 24-week study. TCR yield per sample varied, mainly due to pooled library volumes.

Time point noted: pre-sensitization, week 0. The treatment: therapeutic diphenylcyclopropenone sensitization with weekly scalp DPC. This clonotype has a handful of counts. Trimming pared 0 bases from V and 0 bases from J, leaving 8 bases between. CDR1 and CDR2 (germline): SGHRS, YFSETQ. This CDR3 region has 15 residues. Original analysis: TCR counts had a median of around 94,000 per sample and spanned about 23,224 to 750,000. MiXCR was run by TCRdb on the RACE reads, yielding one entry per CDR3 protein. V and J calls and clone size were set by TCRdb, not the authors. The data show 95,000 to 150,000 distinct CDR3 sequences, roughly 13% seen once.

The receptor was derived from a woman younger than 35 with alopecia areata. Some clones in this sample may be carry-over from other donors' samples. The starting material was whole blood, obtained in connection with sensitization to the hapten diphenylcyclopropenone (DPC). V usage is TRBV5-1 and J usage is TRBJ2-3; either TRBD1 or TRBD2 may supply D (5 bases each). The CDR3 nucleotides read TGCGCCAGCAGCTTGGGGGGGTTTAGCACAGATACGCAGTATTTT. This sequence encodes CASSLGGFSTDTQYF.